The 27 T cell receptor beta chains reported below all come from one sample, sequenced in a study of CD8+CD57+ T cells in acquired aplastic anemia. Patients chosen for sequencing had CD8+CD57+ cells that had expanded, as shown by flow cytometry. Genomic DNA was employed as the template in profiling TCR beta VDJ and CDR3. TCRdb independently ran MiXCR on the reads; one entry per CDR3 protein. The data contain under 250,000 distinct CDR3 sequences, around half of them seen just once; the ten biggest clones take up over 7.5%. Sequencing was performed on sorted CD4+, CD8+, or CD8+CD57+ T cells (not recorded which) from PBMCs. These receptor sequences come from a human donor with aplastic anemia.

The chain is built from TRBV24-1 and TRBJ1-2, with D unresolved. V dropped 9 bases and J dropped 7 bases, with 17 bases sitting between them. The CDR3 is 13 amino acids. Germline assignment: CDR1 KGHDR and CDR2 SFDVKD. CDR3 region: CATPLCGRIGYTF. In DNA form, the CDR3 reads TGTGCCACCCCTCTTTGTGGACGGATTGGCTACACCTTC.

The chain combines TRBV29-1 with TRBJ2-3; D call uncertain. Germline V CDR1 and CDR2: SQVTM, ANQGSEA. The CDR3 runs 12 residues. Trimming took 6 bases from V and 3 from J, leaving 10 bases between them. The CDR3 DNA is TGCAGCGTCCTGGACCGGACAGATACGCAGTATTTT. It specifies CSVLDRTDTQYF.

This clonotype was counted only a few times. The rearrangement joins TRBV12-3 or TRBV12-4 to TRBJ2-1; 7 positions agree with TRBD1. This CDR3 comprises 15 residues. The junction had 12 bases not matched to a gene; V was cut back by 5 bases and J by 8 bases. Here the CDR3 DNA reads TGTGCCAGCAGTGTTGTCGACAGGGAAGGGGATGAGCAGTTCTTC. This gives the protein CASSVVDREGDEQFF.

This clonotype was seen once. V is TRBV9 and J is TRBJ2-5; D is ambiguous. Trimming stripped 0 bases from V and 2 bases from J, with 8 bases between. The CDR3 extends over 14 amino acids. Germline-derived CDR1 and CDR2 are SGDLS and YYNGEE. CDR3 nucleotides: TGTGCCAGCAGCGTAGTCGGGCAGCAAGAGACCCAGTACTTC. This encodes CASSVVGQQETQYF. Based on the CDR3 plus reference TRBV9 and TRBJ2-5, the full variable domain is DSGVTQTPKHLITATGQRVTLRCSPRSGDLSVYWYQQSLDQGLQFLIQYYNGEERAKGNILERFSAQQFPDLHSELNLSSLELGDSALYFCASSVVGQQETQYFGPGTRLLVL.

In this sample, this clonotype turned up many times. The V gene is TRBV29-1, the J gene TRBJ2-7; TRBD1 agrees at 7 bases. V gave up 7 bases and J gave up 3 bases; unmatched junction bases: 15. CDR3 length equals 15 residues. The germline V gene encodes CDR1 SQVTM and CDR2 ANQGSEA. This CDR3 is CSADRDTAGGYEQYF. CDR3 DNA sequence: TGCAGCGCCGACCGGGACACCGCAGGGGGCTACGAGCAGTACTTC.

The V call is TRBV12-3 or TRBV12-4, the J call TRBJ2-7; 10 bases are a match to TRBD1. The CDR3 is 13 residues long. V lost 5 bases, J lost 5 bases, and 3 bases stayed unmatched. For the CDR3, the DNA is TGTGCCAGCAGTGGACAGGGGGGCAACGAGCAGTACTTC. Its translation: CASSGQGGNEQYF.

Ten or more counts support this clonotype. The chain combines TRBV15 with TRBJ2-7; tentative D call: TRBD2 (6 bases). This CDR3 contains 15 residues. CDR1 LNHNV and CDR2 YYDKDF come from the germline V gene (reference sequence). V lost 4 bases, J lost 4 bases, and 17 bases lay in between. In DNA, the CDR3 is TGTGCCACCAGCACCATGGGGGGTATAGCGTACGAGCAGTACTTC. Translated, it gives CATSTMGGIAYEQYF.

This clonotype was picked up one time. One end of the junction varies from germline; a read error may be responsible. The chain links TRBV5-1 to TRBJ2-7, with D tentatively TRBD1 or TRBD2 (5 bases each). The CDR3 has 15 residues. Germline V lookup: CDR1 SGHRS, CDR2 YFSETQ. This chain's CDR3 is CASSQRTGAPYEQYF. In nucleotides, the CDR3 is TGTGCCAGCAGCCAACGGACCGGGGCCCCCTACGAGCAGTACTTC. Looking up the rest from reference TRBV5-1 and TRBJ2-7 gives the full variable domain: KAGVTQTPRYLIKTRGQQVTLSCSPISGHRSVSWYQQTPGQGLQFLFEYFSETQRNKGNFPGRFSGRQFSNSRSEMNVSTLELGDSALYLCASSQRTGAPYEQYFGPGTRLTVT.

This chain joins TRBV29-1 and TRBJ1-2, with 8 bases aligning to TRBD1. V dropped 5 bases and J dropped 5; count of bases not matched to a gene: 10. Germline V lookup: CDR1 SQVTM, CDR2 ANQGSEA. CDR3 size: 14 residues. The DNA for the CDR3 is TGCAGCGTTTGGGACAGGCCAGATAATTATGGCTACACCTTC. Amino acids: CSVWDRPDNYGYTF.

Worth noting for this clonotype: Sequence at one end of the junction differs from germline and may be a read error. This sequence joins TRBV7-8 and TRBJ2-7, with D unresolved. The CDR3 runs to 11 residues. From germline, CDR1 is SGHVS and CDR2 FQNEAQ. The CDR3 spells CAGSYESEQYF. CDR3 nucleotide sequence: TGTGCCGGCAGCTATGAGTCGGAGCAGTACTTC.

The V gene is TRBV7-3, the J gene TRBJ1-6; TRBD1 might be the D (6 bases). Germline CDR1 and CDR2: SGHTA and FQGTGA. CDR3 length equals 14 residues. V gave up 6 bases and J gave up 6 bases, with 12 bases separating them. This CDR3 reads CASSEQGGNSPLHF. DNA for the CDR3: TGTGCCAGCAGTGAACAGGGAGGTAATTCACCCCTCCACTTT.

This clonotype occurred many times. The chain has TRBV6-1 and TRBJ1-6, with D unresolved. The germline CDR1 and CDR2 sequences are MNHNS and SASEGT. Trimming removed 6 bases from V and 1 base from J, with 10 bases in between. This CDR3 contains 15 residues. The DNA for the CDR3 is TGTGCCAGCAGCCCCCTTGGTTCCTATAATTCACCCCTCCACTTT. The encoded protein is CASSPLGSYNSPLHF.

The table lists this clonotype with a few counts. A read error may explain this, as a much larger clone is one base away. The conserved phenylalanine or tryptophan is not found at the CDR3 terminus, so this likely reflects a read error. V usage is TRBV20-1 and J usage is TRBJ2-7; TRBD2 matches 7 bases. V lost 3 bases, J lost 2 bases, and 10 bases stayed unmatched. The length of the CDR3 is 15 residues. Germline CDR1 DFQATT, CDR2 SNEGSKA (reference sequence). The CDR3, as DNA: TGCAGTGCTAGCCCCTTGGGGGGGACCCCCTACGAGCAGTACTCC. Its protein is CSASPLGGTPYEQYS.

Worth noting for this clonotype: A single base separates this from a much larger clone, so it may be a read error. In DNA, the CDR3 is TGTGCCAGCAGCGTAGACGGCGGGGGGAACACTGAAACTTTCTTT. This encodes CASSVDGGGNTETFF. This chain uses TRBV9 with TRBJ1-1; TRBD1 is a possible D gene (5 bases). Per germline, CDR1 SGDLS and CDR2 YYNGEE. CDR3 size: 15 residues.

This clonotype was observed many times. V and J are TRBV27 and TRBJ1-5; D not resolved. V was cut by 7 bases and J by 4 bases, with 8 bases left in between. The CDR3 is 12 residues long. Per the germline V gene, CDR1 is MNHEY and CDR2 is SMNVEV (reference sequence). The CDR3 DNA follows: TGTGCCAGCAAGAAGGGAAATCAGCCCCAGCATTTT. Translating it yields CASKKGNQPQHF.

V and J are TRBV6-2 or TRBV6-3 and TRBJ2-1; 8 bases are shared with TRBD2. This CDR3 is built from 14 residues. The ends lost 11 bases at V and 4 bases at J; junction bases unmatched: 10. CDR1 and CDR2 (germline): MNHEY, SVGEGT. The CDR3 region has the DNA TGTGCCTCCACGCGCGGGGGGAAGTACAATGAGCAGTTCTTC. Its translation is CASTRGGKYNEQFF.

At least ten counts were recorded for this clonotype. The chain is built from TRBV2 and TRBJ1-1; perhaps TRBD1 as D (5 bases). Trimming shortened V by 3 bases and J by 1 base, and 18 bases separated the two germline ends. Germline V gene data show CDR1 as SNHLY and CDR2 as FYNNEI. The CDR3 contains 17 residues. The CDR3 sequence is CASSDNQVGQTNTEAFF. CDR3 nucleotide sequence: TGTGCCAGCAGTGATAATCAGGTCGGACAAACGAACACTGAAGCTTTCTTT. Looking up the rest from reference TRBV2 and TRBJ1-1 gives the full variable domain: EPEVTQTPSHQVTQMGQEVILRCVPISNHLYFYWYRQILGQKVEFLVSFYNNEISEKSEIFDDQFSVERPDGSNFTLKIRSTKLEDSAMYFCASSDNQVGQTNTEAFFGQGTRLTVV.

This clonotype occurred many times. The V call is TRBV5-6, the J call TRBJ2-1; 13 bases align to TRBD2. CDR3 length: 15 residues. The trim removed 4 bases at V and 6 bases at J, leaving 4 bases unmatched. Germline V gene data show CDR1 as SGHDT and CDR2 as YYEEEE. CDR3 in DNA: TGTGCCAGCAGCCTAGGGACTAGCGGGATCAATGAGCAGTTCTTC. It translates to CASSLGTSGINEQFF.

The chain has TRBV7-3 and TRBJ2-7; possibly TRBD2 for D (6 bases). The CDR3 is made up of 15 amino acids. Germline lookup yields CDR1 SGHTA and CDR2 FQGTGA. Trimming removed 4 bases from V and 1 base from J, with 14 bases in between. In DNA, the CDR3 is TGTGCCAGCAGCTCTGCGGCGGGGCCTTCCTACGAGCAGTACTTC. It specifies CASSSAAGPSYEQYF.

This clonotype turned up a few times. The junction departs from the called germline gene at one end, perhaps through a read error. This rearrangement joins TRBV10-3 to TRBJ1-3; D is ambiguous. The V gene's germline CDR1 is ENHRY and CDR2 SYGVKD. The CDR3 totals 15 residues. CDR3 nucleotides: TGTGCCAGCAGTGAATTCGGGAGCTCTGGAAACACCATATATTTT. It encodes CASSEFGSSGNTIYF.

This clonotype was found many times. The chain is built from TRBV7-3 and TRBJ2-3, with TRBD2 matching over 10 bases. V dropped 5 bases and J dropped 0; count of bases not matched to a gene: 8. CDR3 length: 17 amino acids. Germline lookup yields CDR1 SGHTA and CDR2 FQGTGA. CDR3 bases: TGTGCCAGCAGCAGACCTAGCGGGGGCCCTAGCACAGATACGCAGTATTTT. It is translated as CASSRPSGGPSTDTQYF.

The V and J genes are TRBV10-3 and TRBJ1-1, with no clear D. The CDR3 runs to 13 residues. V lost 2 bases, J lost 4 bases, and 8 bases lay in between. Germline CDR1 is ENHRY and CDR2 is SYGVKD. DNA of the CDR3: TGTGCCATCAGTGAGAGAATGGCCACTGAAGCTTTCTTT. Protein: CAISERMATEAFF.

This clonotype appeared a few times. The rearrangement links TRBV27 to TRBJ2-1; a possible D gene is TRBD1 (5 bases). This CDR3 is 17 amino acids long. V was trimmed by 4 bases and J by 2 bases, leaving 18 bases between them. Germline-derived CDR1 and CDR2 are MNHEY and SMNVEV (reference sequence). Here the CDR3 DNA reads TGTGCCAGCAGTTCCCTTCGGGCTCTGGGGCCCTACAATGAGCAGTTCTTC. It codes for CASSSLRALGPYNEQFF.

The rearrangement uses TRBV2 and TRBJ1-6; D may be TRBD1 (5 bases). CDR3 length equals 14 residues. The germline V and J ends were trimmed by 7 bases and 7 bases, with 14 bases remaining between them. Germline V lookup: CDR1 SNHLY, CDR2 FYNNEI. The CDR3 reads CASNGGERNSPLHF. CDR3 DNA sequence: TGTGCCAGCAATGGGGGGGAGCGAAATTCACCCCTCCACTTT.

This clonotype was counted ten times or more. J is TRBJ1-6 and V is TRBV4-3; D unclear. Deletions cut 0 bases from V and 1 base from J, with 7 bases between. Germline CDR1 reads LGHNA; CDR2 reads YSLEER. The CDR3 consists of 16 residues. The CDR3 reads CASSQDNWSYNSPLHF. CDR3 DNA: TGCGCCAGCAGCCAAGATAACTGGTCCTATAATTCACCCCTCCACTTT.

The V and J genes are TRBV29-1 and TRBJ2-5; 8 nucleotides agree with TRBD2. Germline CDR1 and CDR2: SQVTM and ANQGSEA. This CDR3 is built from 19 residues. V gave up 5 bases and J gave up 3 bases; unmatched junction bases: 23. The chain's CDR3 is CSVRREGRGGSDWEETQYF. The CDR3 nucleotides read TGCAGCGTTCGTCGGGAGGGCCGAGGCGGGAGTGATTGGGAAGAGACCCAGTACTTC.

The gene calls are TRBV7-2 and TRBJ2-7; 7 bases agree with TRBD2. Germline CDR1 reads SGHTA; CDR2 reads FQGNSA. The CDR3 runs to 14 residues. The V and J ends lost 4 bases and 2 bases, in that order; junction bases with no gene match: 5. The CDR3 sequence is CASSSTGGAYEQYV. The CDR3 nucleotides read TGTGCCAGCAGCTCAACGGGGGGAGCCTACGAGCAGTACGTC.